Listed below are T cell receptor beta chains from one sample, sequenced in a study of blood T cell repertoires in COVID-19. Clones were sequenced by immunoSEQ multiplex PCR, and TCRdb holds only the in-frame ones, with some missing. The table includes about 83,000 clones, around 90% detected once. The sample taken for sequencing was peripheral blood. The receptor set was obtained from a woman aged 45-60 years with active or convalescent COVID-19. Both conserved end residues are part of each CDR3. The D gene is left open where the match is weak. A clone size is listed for some rows: how often the clone was seen (once, few, many), or a class if it is expanded.

TRBV20-1	TRBJ1-2	-	-	CSANDGKGYTF	TGCAGTGCTAATGACGGGAAAGGCTACACCTTC
TRBV4-3	TRBJ2-7	-	once	CASSQEGTPTYEQYF	TGCGCCAGCAGCCAAGAAGGGACTCCAACCTACGAGCAGTACTTC
TRBV5-4	TRBJ2-1	TRBD1	-	CASSGGGQGNEQFF	TGTGCCAGCAGCGGTGGGGGACAGGGAAATGAGCAGTTCTTC
TRBV7-2	TRBJ2-7	TRBD2	-	CASSLGFSGPYEQYF	TGTGCCAGCAGCTTAGGGTTTAGCGGGCCCTACGAGCAGTACTTC
TRBV9	TRBJ1-2	TRBD1	-	CASSVRDRGLGGYTF	TGTGCCAGCAGCGTCCGGGACAGGGGGCTAGGTGGCTACACCTTC
TRBV18	TRBJ1-1	TRBD1	-	CASSQGAPALNTEAFF	TGTGCCAGCTCACAGGGGGCGCCGGCTCTGAACACTGAAGCTTTCTTT
TRBV5-4	TRBJ1-2	TRBD1	-	CASSPSGTGANYGYTF	TGTGCCAGCAGCCCTTCTGGGACAGGAGCTAACTATGGCTACACCTTC
TRBV19	TRBJ2-7	-	-	CASRAGIEQYF	TGTGCCAGTAGGGCGGGGATCGAGCAGTACTTC
TRBV29-1	TRBJ1-6	TRBD1	once	CSVATGGSSPLHF	TGCAGCGTTGCGACAGGGGGCTCTTCACCCCTCCACTTT
TRBV6-2/TRBV6-3	TRBJ1-2	-	-	CASSSAGSHGYTF	TGTGCCAGCAGTTCAGCCGGGAGCCATGGCTACACCTTC
TRBV5-5	TRBJ2-5	-	-	CASSLGGRETQYF	TGTGCCAGCAGCTTGGGGGGCCGGGAGACCCAGTACTTC
TRBV5-4	TRBJ1-1	-	-	CASSPGLNTEAFF	TGTGCCAGCAGCCCAGGGTTGAACACTGAAGCTTTCTTT
TRBV6-2/TRBV6-3	TRBJ1-5	-	-	CASSYTLGGGGNQPQHF	TGTGCCAGCAGTTACACCCTCGGAGGTGGGGGCAATCAGCCCCAGCATTTT
TRBV5-1	TRBJ1-2	TRBD1	-	CASGKQGALDGYTF	TGCGCCAGCGGAAAACAGGGGGCTCTGGATGGCTACACCTTC
TRBV9	TRBJ2-2	-	-	CASSVDSRPTGELFF	TGTGCCAGCAGCGTAGATTCCAGGCCCACCGGGGAGCTGTTTTTT
TRBV7-9	TRBJ2-7	-	-	CASSLGQGGHEQYF	TGTGCCAGCAGCTTGGGTCAGGGTGGGCACGAGCAGTACTTC
TRBV13	TRBJ2-7	-	-	CASSLGMAGRSYEQYF	TGTGCCAGCAGCTTAGGCATGGCAGGGAGGTCCTACGAGCAGTACTTC
TRBV6-2/TRBV6-3	TRBJ2-2	-	-	CASSYESRRGANTGELFF	TGTGCCAGCAGTTATGAGAGTCGTCGCGGGGCGAACACCGGGGAGCTGTTTTTT
TRBV30	TRBJ2-1	TRBD2	-	CAWSVWGLAGGYNEQFF	TGTGCCTGGAGTGTATGGGGCCTAGCGGGGGGCTACAATGAGCAGTTCTTC
TRBV30	TRBJ1-6	-	-	CAWSYVRGTYNSPLHF	TGTGCCTGGAGTTATGTCAGGGGTACCTATAATTCACCCCTCCACTTT
TRBV4-2	TRBJ2-1	-	few	CASSQYGASSYNEQFF	TGTGCCAGCAGCCAATATGGGGCTAGTTCCTACAATGAGCAGTTCTTC
TRBV12-3/TRBV12-4	TRBJ2-5	-	-	CASSLGTGETQYF	TGTGCCAGCAGTTTGGGGACTGGGGAGACCCAGTACTTC
TRBV5-8	TRBJ1-1	TRBD1	many	CASMGQWWTEAFF	TGTGCCAGCATGGGACAGTGGTGGACTGAAGCTTTCTTT
TRBV11-2	TRBJ1-2	TRBD1	-	CASSPRDRRYGYTF	TGTGCCAGCAGCCCCAGGGACAGACGATATGGCTACACCTTC
TRBV6-5	TRBJ2-7	-	-	CASRLTTYNEQYF	TGTGCCAGCAGACTGACGACATATAACGAGCAGTACTTC
TRBV29-1	TRBJ2-7	TRBD2	-	CSVGSGGVNEQYF	TGCAGCGTTGGTAGTGGGGGGGTTAACGAGCAGTACTTC
TRBV7-2	TRBJ1-1	TRBD1	-	CASSTRQGNTEAFF	TGTGCCAGCAGCACAAGACAGGGGAACACTGAAGCTTTCTTT
TRBV7-9	TRBJ1-1	TRBD1	-	CASSTGGGTNTEAFF	TGTGCCAGCAGCACAGGGGGGGGTACGAACACTGAAGCTTTCTTT
TRBV2	TRBJ2-7	-	once	CASSASYDGDEQYF	TGTGCCAGCAGTGCGAGCTACGACGGGGACGAGCAGTACTTC
TRBV18	TRBJ1-2	-	-	CASSPPGGAHFYGYTF	TGTGCCAGCTCACCACCGGGGGGGGCTCACTTCTATGGCTACACCTTC